This TCR beta chain was captured in a study of blood T cell repertoires in COVID-19. Study overall: The study drew acute and convalescent COVID-19 samples from the United States, Italy and Spain. PBMCs, B-cell-depleted T cells, or T cells provided the cDNA or gDNA that made up the material.

In the original processing: Nucleated cell counts were estimated from reference gene primer amplification. Only in-frame clones appear in the TCRdb table, and some are missing; sequencing was by immunoSEQ multiplex PCR. Clonal size and the V and J genes are those of that table, whereas D and trimming came from the DNA. The sample carries about 130,000 clones, about 76% recorded once. It was during active infection that Seattle patients were enrolled and then longitudinally followed. Trimming pared 4 bases from V and 7 bases from J, leaving 18 bases between. Germline lookup yields CDR1 SGHRS and CDR2 YFSETQ. This CDR3 comprises 15 residues.

The receptor comes from a woman aged 65 to 85 with COVID-19, enrolled during active disease. The V and J genes are TRBV5-1 and TRBJ1-3, with TRBD1 as a possible D gene (6 bases). Source material: peripheral blood. This chain's CDR3 is CASSITTGSGNTIYF. The CDR3, as DNA: TGCGCCAGCAGCATTACTACAGGGTCCGGGAACACCATATATTTT.